Reported below is one T cell receptor (beta chain). Its antigen is not known. The source of the sample is a study of T cell repertoires in cytomegalovirus infection. Whole-study context: Researchers turned to recently identified HLA-C-restricted CMV epitopes as well as well-studied HLA-B-restricted ones. CMV infection plus the matching HLA type was flagged by public TCR beta signatures.

Overall study findings and caveats: In two of eight donors, the top clonotype was HLA-C-restricted CMV-specific. Based on cumulative public TCR beta family frequency, carriers of CMV plus the relevant HLA were identified.

TCRdb passed the reads through MiXCR, listing each CDR3 protein once. The table includes about half a million distinct CDR3 sequences, approximately 46% detected once. The germline V gene has CDR1 SEHNR and CDR2 FQNEAQ (reference sequence). The CDR3 is made up of 12 amino acids. Trimming left V 1 base short and J 6 bases short, with 7 bases between. The source is a human donor in good health (CMV status not recorded). Some clones in this sample may be carry-over from other donors' samples. The chain couples TRBV7-9 to TRBJ2-7, with D perhaps matching TRBD1 (5 bases). The sample consisted of cultured PBMCs, taken from culture after CMV antigen stimulation. The CDR3 is CASSLEGLEQYF. The CDR3 region has the DNA TGTGCCAGCAGCTTAGAGGGGCTCGAGCAGTACTTC. Using reference TRBV7-9 and TRBJ2-7 for the parts outside the CDR3, the full variable domain is DTGVSQNPRHKITKRGQNVTFRCDPISEHNRLYWYRQTLGQGPEFLTYFQNEAQLEKSRLLSDRFSAERPKGSFSTLEIQRTEQGDSAMYLCASSLEGLEQYFGPGTRLTVT.